The 23 T cell receptor beta chains below come from one sample, sequenced in a study of blood T cell repertoires in COVID-19. Libraries were prepared by immunoSEQ multiplex PCR; TCRdb keeps only in-frame clonotypes and omits some of them. The top ten hold roughly 5% of the sample, which has about 69,000 clones, 85% to 90% seen once. Sequenced sample: peripheral blood. All receptors derive from a woman aged 45-65 years with active COVID-19.

The chain couples TRBV5-1 to TRBJ1-2, with D hard to call. Looked up from germline, CDR1 is SGHRS and CDR2 is YFSETQ. Trimming pared 0 bases from V and 4 bases from J, leaving 13 bases between. This CDR3 is 15 amino acids long. The CDR3 here is CASSLGVTAGYGYTF. CDR3 in DNA: TGCGCCAGCAGCTTGGGAGTAACCGCGGGCTATGGCTACACCTTC.

The chain links TRBV3-1 (or the pseudogene TRBV3-2) to TRBJ2-4; 8 nucleotides agree with TRBD1. The CDR3 extends over 16 amino acids. The germline CDR1 and CDR2 sequences are LGHDT and YNNKEL (reference sequence). V was clipped by 3 bases and J by 1 base; unmatched bases: 5. The CDR3 coding sequence is TGTGCCAGCAGCCAGGACAGGGTGAGCGCCAAAAACATTCAGTACTTC. The encoded protein is CASSQDRVSAKNIQYF.

This clone was seen more than once but under ten times. The V call is TRBV15, the J call TRBJ1-3; tentatively, D is TRBD1 (6 bases). V was shortened by 4 bases and J by 0 bases, with 10 bases between the two germline ends. The CDR3 extends over 15 amino acids. Germline V gene sequence: CDR1 LNHNV, CDR2 YYDKDF (reference sequence). This chain's CDR3 is CATSTDRSSGNTIYF. The CDR3 bases are TGTGCCACCAGCACCGACAGGAGCTCTGGAAACACCATATATTTT.

The V and J genes are TRBV28 and TRBJ1-2; TRBD1 matches 9 bases. Germline CDR1 reads MDHEN; CDR2 reads SYDVKM. The CDR3 has 17 residues. With V trimmed by 3 bases and J by 4 bases, 12 bases remained unmatched. The CDR3 nucleotides are TGTGCCAGCAGTTTGGTACAGGGGGCCTCCCCGGTCTATGGCTACACCTTC. This sequence encodes CASSLVQGASPVYGYTF.

CDR3 nucleotides: TGCGCCAGCAGCTTGGGGACTAGCGGGATCAATGAGCAGTTCTTC. Protein product: CASSLGTSGINEQFF. The rearrangement links TRBV5-1 to TRBJ2-1; 12 positions agree with TRBD2. The CDR3 length is 15 residues. CDR1 is SGHRS and CDR2 is YFSETQ in the germline V gene. V lost 0 bases and J lost 6; bases outside the gene matches: 1. The full variable domain, completed using reference TRBV5-1 and TRBJ2-1, is KAGVTQTPRYLIKTRGQQVTLSCSPISGHRSVSWYQQTPGQGLQFLFEYFSETQRNKGNFPGRFSGRQFSNSRSEMNVSTLELGDSALYLCASSLGTSGINEQFFGPGTRLTVL.

This chain connects TRBV30 to TRBJ2-7; 14 positions match TRBD2. V lost 2 bases, J lost 4 bases, and 10 bases stayed unmatched. CDR3 length: 17 residues. Germline values: CDR1 GTSNPN, CDR2 SVGIG (reference sequence). Written as DNA, the CDR3 is TGTGCCTGGAGTCTATACAGGACTAGCGGGAGGACGTACGAGCAGTACTTC. Protein sequence: CAWSLYRTSGRTYEQYF.

The chain is built from TRBV5-1 and TRBJ2-5; 14 bases fit TRBD2. Looked up from germline, CDR1 is SGHRS and CDR2 is YFSETQ. CDR3 length: 15 residues. V lost 7 bases, J lost 5 bases, and 7 bases stayed unmatched. The CDR3 region is CASRRLAGGGETQYF. The CDR3 nucleotides read TGCGCCAGCCGAAGACTAGCGGGAGGGGGGGAGACCCAGTACTTC.

This clone has a handful of counts. The chain combines TRBV10-2 with TRBJ2-7; TRBD1 matches at 10 bases. Trimming at V came to 0 bases and at J to 10 bases, leaving 6 bases not matched to a gene. The CDR3 runs to 14 residues. Germline loops: CDR1 WSHSY, CDR2 SAAADI. This CDR3 reads CASSESGQGTLQYF. CDR3 nucleotides: TGCGCCAGCAGTGAGTCGGGACAGGGGACCCTTCAGTACTTC.

This clone was seen more than once but under ten times. The chain links TRBV5-5 to TRBJ2-5, with 7 bases lining up with TRBD1. The CDR3 has 15 residues. The V and J ends lost 4 bases and 4 bases, in that order; junction bases with no gene match: 10. Germline assignment: CDR1 SGHKS and CDR2 YYEKEE (reference sequence). The CDR3, as DNA: TGTGCCAGCAGCCCCGGGACAGACCTTGGAGAGACCCAGTACTTC. This sequence encodes CASSPGTDLGETQYF.

The chain uses TRBV3-1 (or the pseudogene TRBV3-2) and TRBJ2-7; 7 bases line up with TRBD2. Germline CDR1 is LGHDT and CDR2 is YNNKEL (reference sequence). Losses at the gene ends were 4 bases for V and 0 bases for J; bases not matched to a gene: 6. This CDR3 spans 15 amino acids. The DNA for the CDR3 is TGTGCCAGCAGCCCCGCGGGGGTTAGCTCCTACGAGCAGTACTTC. It encodes CASSPAGVSSYEQYF.

The chain uses TRBV6-5 and TRBJ2-2; the D is unclear. The V end lost 8 bases, the J end lost 1 base, and 8 bases lay between the germline ends. CDR1 MNHEY and CDR2 SVGAGI come from the germline V gene. This CDR3 has 13 residues. This CDR3 is CASLEQNTGELFF. DNA of the CDR3: TGTGCCAGCTTGGAGCAGAACACCGGGGAGCTGTTTTTT.

The chain joins TRBV15 to TRBJ2-7, with a tentative D call TRBD1 (6 bases). From germline, CDR1 is LNHNV and CDR2 YYDKDF (reference sequence). This CDR3 contains 13 residues. V gave up 6 bases and J gave up 2 bases, with 11 bases separating them. The CDR3 loop reads CATRKTGTYEQYF. The CDR3 coding sequence is TGTGCCACCAGAAAGACAGGTACCTACGAGCAGTACTTC.

This clone was seen a single time. The gene calls are TRBV19 and TRBJ1-2; 9 nucleotides match TRBD1. Germline CDR1 LNHDA, CDR2 SQIVND (reference sequence). J gave up 4 bases and V 7 bases, and 7 bases lay outside the gene matches. The CDR3 has 14 residues. The CDR3 DNA reads TGTGCCAGTAACACAGGGGGCGCCGGCTATGGCTACACCTTC. Its translation: CASNTGGAGYGYTF. The whole variable domain, remainder taken from reference TRBV19 and TRBJ1-2, is DGGITQSPKYLFRKEGQNVTLSCEQNLNHDAMYWYRQDPGQGLRLIYYSQIVNDFQKGDIAEGYSVSREKKESFPLTVTSAQKNPTAFYLCASNTGGAGYGYTFGSGTRLTVV.

The rearrangement uses TRBV18 and TRBJ2-3; TRBD2 matches 13 bases. CDR1 is KGHSH, CDR2 LQKENI, per germline. Germline trimming cut 4 bases from V and 3 bases from J; bases unmatched to any gene: 4. The CDR3 loop spans 16 amino acids. The CDR3, as DNA: TGTGCCAGCTCACTCCGACTAGCGGGAGGTACAGATACGCAGTATTTT. Protein: CASSLRLAGGTDTQYF.

The gene calls are TRBV6-1 and TRBJ2-1; TRBD1 matches 8 bases. From germline, CDR1 is MNHNS and CDR2 SASEGT. The CDR3 spans 17 residues. With 2 bases clipped from V and 5 bases from J, the junction kept 11 bases outside the gene matches. This CDR3 reads CASSELGQDLINNEQFF. The CDR3 DNA sequence: TGTGCCAGCAGTGAATTGGGACAGGACCTAATTAACAATGAGCAGTTCTTC.

The chain uses TRBV6-5 and TRBJ1-1, with TRBD1 as a possible D gene (5 bases). Germline V CDR1 and CDR2: MNHEY, SVGAGI. The CDR3 runs 12 residues. V was shortened by 6 bases and J by 10 bases, with 15 bases between the two germline ends. The CDR3 protein is CASSGGSAAAFF. Here the CDR3 DNA reads TGTGCCAGCAGCGGGGGAAGCGCGGCAGCTTTCTTT.

The V and J genes are TRBV6-5 and TRBJ1-2; 7 nucleotides align to TRBD1. Trimming removed 10 bases from V and 4 bases from J; junction bases left unmatched: 6. CDR1 and CDR2 (germline): MNHEY, SVGAGI. There are 12 residues in the CDR3. CDR3 nucleotide sequence: TGTGCCAACCAGGACAGGATCTATGGCTACACCTTC. Translated: CANQDRIYGYTF.

This chain links TRBV20-1 with TRBJ2-7; 11 nucleotides match TRBD1. In germline, CDR1 is DFQATT, CDR2 SNEGSKA (reference sequence). CDR3 length: 17 amino acids. V dropped 3 bases and J dropped 3; count of bases not matched to a gene: 13. For the CDR3, the DNA is TGCAGTGCTAGTCATGGACAGGGGGCAATAGGTTACTACGAGCAGTACTTC. Its translation: CSASHGQGAIGYYEQYF.

This clone was detected once. This chain links TRBV9 with TRBJ1-3, with TRBD1 matching over 7 bases. Trimming took 2 bases from V and 4 from J; bases not matched to a gene: 9. This CDR3 has 16 residues. Germline V gives CDR1 SGDLS, CDR2 YYNGEE. CDR3: CASSVGDRALGNTIYF. The CDR3 DNA is TGTGCCAGCAGCGTGGGTGACAGGGCCCTCGGAAACACCATATATTTT. Based on the CDR3 plus reference TRBV9 and TRBJ1-3, the full variable domain is DSGVTQTPKHLITATGQRVTLRCSPRSGDLSVYWYQQSLDQGLQFLIQYYNGEERAKGNILERFSAQQFPDLHSELNLSSLELGDSALYFCASSVGDRALGNTIYFGEGSWLTVV.

The CDR3 nucleotides are TGTGCCAGCTCGTACTACTTGGAGGGAGCGAATGAAAAACTGTTTTTT. This encodes CASSYYLEGANEKLFF. V is TRBV18 and J is TRBJ1-4; D call uncertain. V lost 6 bases and J 5 bases, leaving 19 bases between the germline ends. The CDR3 has 16 residues. Germline V CDR1 and CDR2: KGHSH, LQKENI.

The rearrangement links TRBV6-6 to TRBJ2-3; D possibly corresponds to TRBD1 (5 bases). The CDR3 has 16 residues. V was cut by 5 bases and J by 5 bases, with 20 bases left in between. Germline lookup yields CDR1 MNHNY and CDR2 SVGAGI (reference sequence). CDR3 sequence reads: CASSRPIGVGLDTQYF. CDR3 in DNA: TGTGCCAGCAGTCGACCCATAGGGGTTGGCTTAGATACGCAGTATTTT.

This chain connects TRBV12-3 or TRBV12-4 to TRBJ1-1, with D possibly matching TRBD1 (5 bases). The V gene lost 6 bases and the J gene lost 4 bases, with 12 bases spanning the gap. CDR3 size: 13 residues. In DNA form, the CDR3 reads TGTGCCAGCAGGGTCACGGGGGGCACTGAAGCTTTCTTT. Its protein product is CASRVTGGTEAFF.

This rearrangement joins TRBV5-1 to TRBJ1-2; perhaps TRBD1 as D (5 bases). In germline, CDR1 is SGHRS, CDR2 YFSETQ. The CDR3 is made up of 14 amino acids. V lost 4 bases and J 8 bases, leaving 18 bases between the germline ends. Here the CDR3 DNA reads TGCGCCAGCAGCCCCATGATGGGGCAGTACGGCTACACCTTC. Translating it yields CASSPMMGQYGYTF. Using reference TRBV5-1 and TRBJ1-2 for the parts outside the CDR3, the full variable domain is KAGVTQTPRYLIKTRGQQVTLSCSPISGHRSVSWYQQTPGQGLQFLFEYFSETQRNKGNFPGRFSGRQFSNSRSEMNVSTLELGDSALYLCASSPMMGQYGYTFGSGTRLTVV.